This TCR beta chain was retrieved from a study of read filtering for tumor transcriptome and immune sequencing. Study-wide context: DNase treatment preceded whole-transcriptome library preparation. Per sample, TCR-region reads ranged about 3.5 to 11 million by IR-seq, roughly 75 to 1,400 by RNA-seq. Study-level findings and limits: The CD138-negative fraction was mixed bone marrow immune cells, not pure T cells. In IR-seq, single-read clonotypes were roughly 82% of clonotypes but about 3.5% of reads.

Trimming pared 5 bases from V and 2 bases from J, leaving 9 bases between. The CDR3 loop spans 13 amino acids. Per the germline V gene, CDR1 is SQVTM and CDR2 is ANQGSEA. From 350 to 500 ng of RNA, a library with molecular barcoded alpha/delta and beta/gamma adaptors was made. TCRdb reprocessed the reads via MiXCR and lists one record per CDR3 protein. Here the sample spans roughly 82,000 distinct CDR3 sequences, roughly 12% being singletons. This clonotype has ten or more counts. What it binds is not known. The chain carries TRBV29-1 and TRBJ2-2; unclear D gene. The sequencing sample was made of a population of CD138-negative cells sorted from bone marrow. This receptor was obtained from a donor aged 40 or over with multiple myeloma. The CDR3 DNA sequence: TGCAGCGTTTCGACTGCTAACACCGGGGAGCTGTTTTTT. Translation gives CSVSTANTGELFF.